The 7 T cell receptor beta chains listed next were all sequenced from one sample in a study of blood T cells in healthy people across ages. Primers used in a second PCR of roughly 6 to 12 cycles were a sample-barcoded 5' primer and a J-beta primer mix. TCRdb fed the 5' RACE reads into MiXCR, producing one record per CDR3 protein. The sample includes about 1.4 million distinct CDR3 sequences, around 55% of them seen just once. Sequenced: blood. Source of these receptors: a young man in good health.

This chain joins TRBV5-1 and TRBJ2-1; TRBD2 aligns across 13 bases. Trimming cost V 3 bases and J 1 base; bases outside gene matches: 7. CDR3 length: 18 amino acids. Germline assignment: CDR1 SGHRS and CDR2 YFSETQ. The CDR3: CASSSTWTSGGSYNEQFF. CDR3 nucleotides: TGCGCCAGCAGCTCAACCTGGACTAGCGGGGGTTCCTACAATGAGCAGTTCTTC.

This clonotype was picked up one time. The J gene is TRBJ2-7, the V gene TRBV6-5; weak D call: TRBD2 (5 bases). The CDR3 is made up of 14 amino acids. Germline V lookup: CDR1 MNHEY, CDR2 SVGAGI. V lost 6 bases, J lost 1 base, and 13 bases lay in between. CDR3 amino acids: CASRPGTQSYEQYF. The CDR3 coding sequence is TGTGCCAGCAGGCCGGGAACCCAGTCCTACGAGCAGTACTTC.

V usage is TRBV11-2 and J usage is TRBJ2-3, with TRBD2 matching over 9 bases. The CDR3 loop spans 19 amino acids. CDR1 and CDR2 (germline): SGHAT, FQNNGV. The V and J ends lost 4 bases and 2 bases, in that order; junction bases with no gene match: 16. The CDR3 here is CASSWGRWGSGGSTDTQYF. The CDR3 DNA follows: TGTGCCAGCAGCTGGGGGCGCTGGGGTAGCGGGGGCTCCACAGATACGCAGTATTTT.

The rearrangement links TRBV2 to TRBJ2-3; 7 bases align to TRBD2. The CDR3 totals 16 residues. CDR1 and CDR2 from the germline V gene are SNHLY and FYNNEI. J was trimmed by 7 bases and V by 4 bases; bases with no gene match: 14. CDR3 nucleotide sequence: TGTGCCAGCAGTGTCGGGGTGGGGACTACGGCGAATACGCAGTATTTT. As protein: CASSVGVGTTANTQYF.

The sample holds one count of this clonotype. The V and J genes are TRBV4-1 and TRBJ2-2; 7 nucleotides line up with TRBD2. CDR3 length equals 16 residues. With V trimmed by 4 bases and J by 5 bases, 10 bases remained unmatched. The germline V gene encodes CDR1 MGHRA and CDR2 YSYEKL. The CDR3 bases are TGCGCCAGCAGCCTCCTGGGGAGGGGTAGGACCGGGGAGCTGTTTTTT. It is translated as CASSLLGRGRTGELFF.

This clonotype showed up just once. The J gene is TRBJ1-4, the V gene TRBV20-1; D ambiguous. V was cut by 5 bases and J by 0 bases, with 16 bases left in between. This CDR3 region has 16 residues. Germline lookup yields CDR1 DFQATT and CDR2 SNEGSKA (reference sequence). Written as DNA, the CDR3 is TGCAGTGCTCCTTCTATGCCGCAAGCAACTAATGAAAAACTGTTTTTT. Protein product: CSAPSMPQATNEKLFF.

This rearrangement joins TRBV4-3 to TRBJ2-2; tentative D call: TRBD2 (6 bases). The CDR3 extends over 15 amino acids. The germline V and J ends were trimmed by 0 bases and 5 bases, with 10 bases remaining between them. CDR1 is LGHNA, CDR2 YSLEER, per germline. DNA of the CDR3: TGCGCCAGCAGCCAAGATGGGGGAGGTACCGGGGAGCTGTTTTTT. Protein product: CASSQDGGGTGELFF.